The TCR beta chain described here comes from a study of T cell repertoires in cytomegalovirus infection. Across the whole study: Public TCR beta signatures were indicative of both CMV infection and a matching HLA type.

TCRdb redid the calling of the reads with MiXCR, one entry per CDR3 protein. The data contain roughly 230,000 distinct CDR3 sequences, roughly 6.5% of them singletons. Study-wide points: HLA-C-restricted TCR beta clonotypes specific for CMV led the ex vivo response. Identification of carriers of CMV plus the relevant HLA was achieved through cumulative public TCR beta family frequency.

V lost 4 bases and J lost 2; bases outside the gene matches: 10. The CDR3 loop spans 16 amino acids. Germline lookup yields CDR1 KGHSH and CDR2 LQKENI. This clonotype was recorded a few times. The antigen is unknown. The TCR was taken from a human donor in good health (CMV status not recorded). Some clones in this sample may be carry-over from other donors' samples. Sequencing was carried out using PBMCs. The chain links TRBV18 to TRBJ1-1; 7 nucleotides agree with TRBD1. The CDR3 loop is CASSRTFRQGNTEAFF. The CDR3 DNA is TGTGCCAGCTCACGCACATTTCGACAGGGAAACACTGAAGCTTTCTTT.